This T cell receptor (beta chain) was captured by sequencing in a study of blood T cell repertoires in COVID-19. The protocol was immunoSEQ multiplex PCR, while the TCRdb copy is restricted to in-frame clones and leaves out a portion. The sample shows 110,000 to 150,000 clones, around 80% of them seen only once. This CDR3 contains 12 residues. V gave up 3 bases and J gave up 8 bases, with 8 bases separating them. The rearrangement uses TRBV12-3 or TRBV12-4 and TRBJ2-1; D remains ambiguous. The TCR comes from a woman under 30 who had been exposed to COVID-19. Sequenced input: PBMCs or T cells enriched from blood (not recorded which). The CDR3 loop reads CASSFARYEQFF. CDR3 DNA sequence: TGTGCCAGCAGTTTTGCCAGATATGAGCAGTTCTTC.